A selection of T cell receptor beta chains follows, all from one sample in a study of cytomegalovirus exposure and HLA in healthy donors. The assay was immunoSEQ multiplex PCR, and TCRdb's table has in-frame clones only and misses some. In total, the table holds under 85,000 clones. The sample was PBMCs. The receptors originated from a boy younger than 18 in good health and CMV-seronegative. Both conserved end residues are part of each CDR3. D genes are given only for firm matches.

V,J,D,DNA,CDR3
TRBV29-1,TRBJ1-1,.,TGCAGCGCCTCCGGGGGAGGGGTGAACACTGAAGCTTTCTTT,CSASGGGVNTEAFF
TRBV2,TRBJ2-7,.,TGTGCCAGCAGTGAAAGGTGGACAGCCTACGAGCAGTACTTC,CASSERWTAYEQYF
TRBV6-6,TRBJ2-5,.,TGTGCCAGCAGTTCTCCTCTAGCTCCCGGGGAGACCCAGTACTTC,CASSSPLAPGETQYF
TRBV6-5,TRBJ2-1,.,TGTGCCAGCAGTTACTCCGGGAATGAGCAGTTCTTC,CASSYSGNEQFF
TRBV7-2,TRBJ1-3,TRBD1,TGTGCCAGCAGCCCACAGGGGGGGACTGGAAACACCATATATTTT,CASSPQGGTGNTIYF
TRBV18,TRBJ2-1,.,TGTGCCAGCTCACGGGACACCTACAATGAGCAGTTCTTC,CASSRDTYNEQFF
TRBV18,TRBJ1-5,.,TGTGCCAGCTCAGTACGGGGAGTAGCTGATAGCAATCAGCCCCAGCATTTT,CASSVRGVADSNQPQHF
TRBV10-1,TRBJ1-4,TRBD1,TGCGCCAGCAGTGCTCCGGGACAGGGAAATGAAAAACTGTTTTTT,CASSAPGQGNEKLFF
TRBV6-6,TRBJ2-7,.,TGTGCCAGCAGTTACTCGTTGGACAGCTCCTACGAGCAGTACTTC,CASSYSLDSSYEQYF
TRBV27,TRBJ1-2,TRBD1,TGTGCCAGCAGACCGGGACAGGGGGCTATCCGCGCGGGCTACACCTTC,CASRPGQGAIRAGYTF
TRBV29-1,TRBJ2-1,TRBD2,TGCAGCGTTGAACCGGGAGGGGGTTACAATGAGCAGTTCTTC,CSVEPGGGYNEQFF
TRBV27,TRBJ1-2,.,TGTGCCAGCAGTTTTCAGAGCACTAATGGCTACACCTTC,CASSFQSTNGYTF
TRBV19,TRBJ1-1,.,TGTGCCAGTAGTATAGTTGCAGGGCGAGCTTTCTTT,CASSIVAGRAFF
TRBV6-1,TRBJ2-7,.,TGTGCCAGCAGTGAACTTAACCAGGGCGAGCAGTACTTC,CASSELNQGEQYF
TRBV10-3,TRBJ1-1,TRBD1,TGTGCCATCAGTGGGGGACAGCCGAACACTGAAGCTTTCTTT,CAISGGQPNTEAFF
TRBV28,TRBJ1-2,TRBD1,TGTGCCAGCAAGACAGGGGATTATGGCTACACCTTC,CASKTGDYGYTF
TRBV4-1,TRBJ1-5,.,TGCGCCAGCAGCCAAGATCCGGGCCGGGGGGCGAGCAATCAGCCCCAGCATTTT,CASSQDPGRGASNQPQHF
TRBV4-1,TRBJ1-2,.,TGCGCCAGCAGCCCCCGAGGTGCTCCCGGCTACACCTTC,CASSPRGAPGYTF
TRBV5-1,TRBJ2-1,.,TGCGCCAGCAGCATGGGTGATACGGTGAATGAGCAGTTCTTC,CASSMGDTVNEQFF
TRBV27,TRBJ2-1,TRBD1,TGTGCCAGCAGTTCCGGAGGGACAGGGGGTCTCGAGCAGTTCTTC,CASSSGGTGGLEQFF
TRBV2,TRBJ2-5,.,TGTGCCAGCAGTCAACGCAGGGGAGGGGAGACCCAGTACTTC,CASSQRRGGETQYF
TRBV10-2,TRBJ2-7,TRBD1,TGCGCCAGCAGTGAGGGGACAGGGAGCTCCTACGAGCAGTACTTC,CASSEGTGSSYEQYF
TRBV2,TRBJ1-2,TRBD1,TGTGCCAGCAGTGGGGGGACAGGCTATGGCTACACCTTC,CASSGGTGYGYTF
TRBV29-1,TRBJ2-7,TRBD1,TGCAGCGCAAGGACAGGGGGCTACGAGCAGTACTTC,CSARTGGYEQYF
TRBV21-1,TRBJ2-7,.,TGTGCCAGCAGCAAAGTCACAGGAGCACCCTCCTACGAGCAGTACTTC,CASSKVTGAPSYEQYF
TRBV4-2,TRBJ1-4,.,TGTGCCAGCAGCCACCCAGGGGAGGGTGAAAAACTGTTTTTT,CASSHPGEGEKLFF
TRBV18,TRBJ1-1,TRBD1,TGTGCCAGCTCACCACGGACAGGGGGCGCGAACACTGAAGCTTTCTTT,CASSPRTGGANTEAFF
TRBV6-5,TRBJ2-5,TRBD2,TGTGCCAGCAGTTACTCCGCTAGCGGGAGAGAGACCCAGTACTTC,CASSYSASGRETQYF
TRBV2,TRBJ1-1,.,TGTGCCAGCAGAGCTCCTGTGGGGCCCACTGAAGCTTTCTTT,CASRAPVGPTEAFF
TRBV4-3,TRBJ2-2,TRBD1,TGCGCCAGCAGCCCCTCGACAGGGGACACCGGGGAGCTGTTTTTT,CASSPSTGDTGELFF
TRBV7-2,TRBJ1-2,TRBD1,TGTGCCAGCAGCTTATGGGGACAGGGGGCCCCCCGCGATGGCTACACCTTC,CASSLWGQGAPRDGYTF
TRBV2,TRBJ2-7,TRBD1,TGTGCCAGCAGGAATGGACAGGGGGCGTTTGGAGGGGAGCAGTACTTC,CASRNGQGAFGGEQYF
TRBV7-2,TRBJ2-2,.,TGTGCCAGCAGATCTTACGAGGGATTGAACACCGGGGAGCTGTTTTTT,CASRSYEGLNTGELFF
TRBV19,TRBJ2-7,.,TGTGCCAGTATGAGGGGGGGAGTCTGCGAGCAGTACTTC,CASMRGGVCEQYF
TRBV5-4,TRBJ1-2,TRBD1,TGTGCCAGCAGCTTCTTGGAGGGGGCTGGCTACACCTTC,CASSFLEGAGYTF
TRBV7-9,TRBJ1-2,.,TGTGCCAGCAGTTACCCAGGGGAGCCCAGCTATGGCTACACCTTC,CASSYPGEPSYGYTF
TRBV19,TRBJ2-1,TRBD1,TGTGCCAGTAGTACGGGGACAGGGTCGGGCGGTGAGCAGTTCTTC,CASSTGTGSGGEQFF
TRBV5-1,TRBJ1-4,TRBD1,TGCGCCAGCAGCCTCCGGGACAGCTATGAAAAACTGTTTTTT,CASSLRDSYEKLFF
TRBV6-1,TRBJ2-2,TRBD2,TGTGCCAGCACTCAAGAAGGGACTAGCGCCAGGGAGCTGTTTTTT,CASTQEGTSARELFF
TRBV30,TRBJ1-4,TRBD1,TGTGCCTGGAGGACAGGGGGGGCTGAAAAACTGTTTTTT,CAWRTGGAEKLFF
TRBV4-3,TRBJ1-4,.,TGCGCCAGCAGCCAAGCCGCCGCAGGGACTAATGAAAAACTGTTTTTT,CASSQAAAGTNEKLFF
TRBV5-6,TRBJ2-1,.,TGTGCCAGCATAGCCCGACTACGTGAGCGGCCCTCCTACAATGAGCAGTTCTTC,CASIARLRERPSYNEQFF
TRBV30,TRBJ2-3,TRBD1,TGTGCCTCGACAGGCCGACCAGGGGGAGATACGCAGTATTTT,CASTGRPGGDTQYF
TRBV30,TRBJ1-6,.,TGTGCCTGGAGGGGAGGGGGGGGCGGGCCACCCCTCCACTTT,CAWRGGGGGPPLHF
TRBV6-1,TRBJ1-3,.,TGTGCCAGCAGATTTCAGCTAGAACCTGGAAACACCATATATTTT,CASRFQLEPGNTIYF
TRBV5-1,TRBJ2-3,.,TGCGCCAGCAGCTTGAATCCCACTAGCACAGATACGCAGTATTTT,CASSLNPTSTDTQYF
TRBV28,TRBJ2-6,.,TGTGCCAGCAGTTTATTTCCTCTCAACGTCCTGACTTTC,CASSLFPLNVLTF
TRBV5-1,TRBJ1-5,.,TGCGCCAGCAGCCCCTCCACAGGAAGCAATCAGCCCCAGCATTTT,CASSPSTGSNQPQHF
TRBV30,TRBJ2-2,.,TGTGCCTGGAGTAGGACAGAGAACACCGGGGAGCTGTTTTTT,CAWSRTENTGELFF
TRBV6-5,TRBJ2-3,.,TGTGCCAGCACTGCCGGTGCTAGCACAGATACGCAGTATTTT,CASTAGASTDTQYF
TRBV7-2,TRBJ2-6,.,TGTGCCAGCAAAAAGACAGCTTCTGGGGCCAACGTCCTGACTTTC,CASKKTASGANVLTF
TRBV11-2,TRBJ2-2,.,TGTGCCAGCAGCCTGGGAGGGGGGTTCACCGGGGAGCTGTTTTTT,CASSLGGGFTGELFF
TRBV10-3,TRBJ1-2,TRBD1,TGTGCCATCAGTGTGCGTCTTGGAGTGGGGACAGGGGACGGCTACACCTTC,CAISVRLGVGTGDGYTF
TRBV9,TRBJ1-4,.,TGTGCCAGCAGCCCCCGGACTGCAACTAATGAAAAACTGTTTTTT,CASSPRTATNEKLFF